Listed below are T cell receptor beta chains from one sample, sequenced in a study of cytomegalovirus exposure and HLA in healthy donors. Measured with immunoSEQ multiplex PCR; TCRdb has only the in-frame clones, and not every one. The sample has about 160,000 clones; 70% to 85% are singletons. Sequencing was done on a sample of PBMCs. These receptors all stem from a man aged 50 or older in good health and CMV-seropositive. The conserved cysteine and the conserved F or W are not part of the CDR3 here. The order of the fields is V gene, clone size, CDR3 protein. The listing skips clone size in some rows; elsewhere it reads once, few, many or a size class.

TRBV4-1 NA ASSQVIVGQYYNEQF
TRBV6-6 NA ASSYPTGGSDTQY
TRBV6-1 NA ASRGTGGSNQPQH
TRBV2 once ASRGPTGGQETQY
TRBV2 NA ASRSRDLNTGELF
TRBV11-2 NA ASSFDGLGNQPQH
TRBV2 NA ASSPGTVLLMQY
TRBV7-6 NA ASSPAGGQADTQY
TRBV7-2 once ASSSYRGSSGNTIY
TRBV4-1 NA ASSQAGLAGGPPQY
TRBV19 NA ASKSAGSSYNEQF
TRBV7-9 NA ASSLPAGWDTGELF
TRBV19 NA ASSIARRGVEKLF
TRBV19 NA ASSPRTGGYT
TRBV10-3 NA AISEDMSARNYGYT
TRBV19 NA ASSLGIASEKLF
TRBV5-4 NA ASSSGLFNTEAF
TRBV2 once ASSSRLAGETDTQY
TRBV9 NA ASSVELAGGKDTQY
TRBV18 NA ASSPYSGSGGSSYEQY
TRBV2 NA ASSDRQSNQPQH
TRBV5-5 NA ASSIQGQRTDTQY
TRBV7-8 few ASSLRDNTVQAF
TRBV7-9 NA ASSFPRGAGELF
TRBV5-1 NA ASSSRQGTYNEQF
TRBV5-6 NA ASSLGSLGGKGYGYT
TRBV18 NA ASSPPPGNTEAF
TRBV2 NA ASTPGGGRNTEAF
TRBV7-8 few ASSFQGLETQY
TRBV10-2 NA ASSEGGRSYNEQF
TRBV20-1 NA SARVFGELF
TRBV28 NA ASIDSGQGNEKLF
TRBV6-5 once ASRTGEGTEAF
TRBV5-6 NA ASSISGGLDTQY
TRBV14 NA ASSQGWELYGYT